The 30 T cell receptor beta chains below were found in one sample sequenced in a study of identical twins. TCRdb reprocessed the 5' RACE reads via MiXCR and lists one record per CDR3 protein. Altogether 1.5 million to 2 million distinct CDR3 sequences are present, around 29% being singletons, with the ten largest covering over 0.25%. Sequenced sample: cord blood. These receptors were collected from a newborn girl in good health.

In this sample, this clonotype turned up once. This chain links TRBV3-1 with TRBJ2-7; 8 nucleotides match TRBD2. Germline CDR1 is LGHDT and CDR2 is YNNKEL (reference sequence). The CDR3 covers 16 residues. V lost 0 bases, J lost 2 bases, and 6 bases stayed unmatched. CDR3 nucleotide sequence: TGTGCCAGCAGCCAAGAAACAGCGGGAGCCGCCTACGAGCAGTACTTC. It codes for CASSQETAGAAYEQYF.

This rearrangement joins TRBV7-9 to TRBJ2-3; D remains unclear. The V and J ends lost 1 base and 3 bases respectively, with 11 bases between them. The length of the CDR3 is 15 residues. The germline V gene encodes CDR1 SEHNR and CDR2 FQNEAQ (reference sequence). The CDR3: CASSLGYGKTDTQYF. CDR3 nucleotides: TGTGCCAGCAGCTTAGGGTATGGGAAGACAGATACGCAGTATTTT.

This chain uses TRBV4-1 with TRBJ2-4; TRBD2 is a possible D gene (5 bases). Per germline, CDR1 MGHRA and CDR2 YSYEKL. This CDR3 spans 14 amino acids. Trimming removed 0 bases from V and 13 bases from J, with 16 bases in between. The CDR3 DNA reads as TGCGCCAGCAGCCAAGATCGAAGGGAGAATGAGCAGTACTTC. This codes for CASSQDRRENEQYF.

The CDR3 DNA sequence: TGTGCCAGCAGTTCGGCCGAGACTAGCGGGAGTCAACTCACAGATACGCAGTATTTT. Amino acids: CASSSAETSGSQLTDTQYF. The rearrangement uses TRBV12-3 or TRBV12-4 and TRBJ2-3; 12 nucleotides align to TRBD2. The junction had 13 bases not matched to a gene; V was cut back by 4 bases and J by 2 bases. The CDR3 totals 19 residues.

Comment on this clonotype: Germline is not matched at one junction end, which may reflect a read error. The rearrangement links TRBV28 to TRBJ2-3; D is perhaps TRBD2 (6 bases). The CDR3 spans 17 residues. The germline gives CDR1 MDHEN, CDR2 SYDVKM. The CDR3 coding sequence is TGTGCCAGCAGTCTTGGGTACAGCGGGTTTGTCACAGATACGCGGTATTTT. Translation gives CASSLGYSGFVTDTRYF. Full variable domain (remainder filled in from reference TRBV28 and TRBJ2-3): DVKVTQSSRYLVKRTGEKVFLECVQDMDHENMFWYRQDPGLGLRLIYFSYDVKMKEKGDIPEGYSVSREKKERFSLILESASTNQTSMYLCASSLGYSGFVTDTRYFGPGTRLTVL.

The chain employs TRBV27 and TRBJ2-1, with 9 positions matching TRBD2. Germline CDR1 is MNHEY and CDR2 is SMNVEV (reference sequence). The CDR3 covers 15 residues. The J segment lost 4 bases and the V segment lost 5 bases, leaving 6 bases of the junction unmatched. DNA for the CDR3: TGTGCCAGCAGTCGCGGGAGGGGGCCTTACAATGAGCAGTTCTTC. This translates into CASSRGRGPYNEQFF.

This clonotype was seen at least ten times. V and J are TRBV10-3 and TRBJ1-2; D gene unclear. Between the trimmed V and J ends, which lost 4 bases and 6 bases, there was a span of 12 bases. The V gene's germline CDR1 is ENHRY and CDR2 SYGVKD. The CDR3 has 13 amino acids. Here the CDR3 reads CAISGTTWNGYTF. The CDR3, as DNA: TGTGCCATCAGTGGCACGACGTGGAATGGCTACACCTTC.

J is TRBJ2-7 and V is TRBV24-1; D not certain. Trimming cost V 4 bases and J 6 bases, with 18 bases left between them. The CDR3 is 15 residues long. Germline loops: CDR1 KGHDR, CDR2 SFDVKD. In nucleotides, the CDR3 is TGTGCCACCAGTGAACGACACGGCCCCCCTGGCGAGCAGTACTTC. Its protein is CATSERHGPPGEQYF.

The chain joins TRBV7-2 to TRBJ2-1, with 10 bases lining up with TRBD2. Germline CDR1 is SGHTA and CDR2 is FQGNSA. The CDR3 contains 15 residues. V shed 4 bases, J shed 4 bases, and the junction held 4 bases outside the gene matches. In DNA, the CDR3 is TGTGCCAGCAGCTCTACTAGCGGGATTTACAATGAGCAGTTCTTC. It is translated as CASSSTSGIYNEQFF. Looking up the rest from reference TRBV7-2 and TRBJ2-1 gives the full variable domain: GAGVSQSPSNKVTEKGKDVELRCDPISGHTALYWYRQSLGQGLEFLIYFQGNSAPDKSGLPSDRFSAERTGGSVSTLTIQRTQQEDSAVYLCASSSTSGIYNEQFFGPGTRLTVL.

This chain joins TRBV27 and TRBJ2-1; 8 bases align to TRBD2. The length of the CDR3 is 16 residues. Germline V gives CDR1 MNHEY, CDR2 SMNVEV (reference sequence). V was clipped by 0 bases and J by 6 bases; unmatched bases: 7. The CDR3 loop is CASSLSWSGGINEQFF. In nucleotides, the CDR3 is TGTGCCAGCAGTTTATCCTGGTCGGGAGGGATCAATGAGCAGTTCTTC.

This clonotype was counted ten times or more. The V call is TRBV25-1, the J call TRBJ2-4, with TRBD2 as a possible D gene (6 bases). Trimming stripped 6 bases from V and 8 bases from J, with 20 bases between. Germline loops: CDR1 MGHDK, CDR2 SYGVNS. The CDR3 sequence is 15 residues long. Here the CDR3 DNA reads TGTGCCAGCAGGGAGGGCTCACCCATCGGGGACATTCAGTACTTC. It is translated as CASREGSPIGDIQYF.

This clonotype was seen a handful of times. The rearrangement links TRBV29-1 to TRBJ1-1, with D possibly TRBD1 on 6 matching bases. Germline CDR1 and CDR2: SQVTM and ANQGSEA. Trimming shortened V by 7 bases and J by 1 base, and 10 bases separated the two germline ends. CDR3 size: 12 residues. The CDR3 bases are TGCAGCGGGTCGGACAGGAACACTGAAGCTTTCTTT. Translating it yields CSGSDRNTEAFF.

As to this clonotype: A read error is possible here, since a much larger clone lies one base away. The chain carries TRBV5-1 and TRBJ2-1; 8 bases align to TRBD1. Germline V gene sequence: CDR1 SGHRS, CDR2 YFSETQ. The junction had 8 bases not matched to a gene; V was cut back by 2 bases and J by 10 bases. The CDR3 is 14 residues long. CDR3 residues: CASSFRQGTYEQFF. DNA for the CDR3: TGCGCCAGCAGCTTCCGACAGGGGACATACGAGCAGTTCTTC.

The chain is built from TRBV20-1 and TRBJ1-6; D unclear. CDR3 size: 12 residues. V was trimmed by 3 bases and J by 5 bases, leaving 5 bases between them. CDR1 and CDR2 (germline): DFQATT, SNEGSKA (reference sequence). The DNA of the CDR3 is TGCAGTGCTAGGGGAGATAATTCACCCCTCCACTTT. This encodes CSARGDNSPLHF.

CDR3 residues: CASSQVSGQYYEQYF. The DNA for the CDR3 is TGTGCCAGCAGCCAAGTGTCGGGCCAGTACTACGAGCAGTACTTC. V usage is TRBV3-1 and J usage is TRBJ2-7; D ambiguous. Germline V lookup: CDR1 LGHDT, CDR2 YNNKEL (reference sequence). This CDR3 has 15 residues. Trimming removed 1 base at V and 3 bases at J, with 13 bases between.

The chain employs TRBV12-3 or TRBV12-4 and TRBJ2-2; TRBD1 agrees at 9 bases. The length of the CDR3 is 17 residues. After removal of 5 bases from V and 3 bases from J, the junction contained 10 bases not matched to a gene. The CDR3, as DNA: TGTGCCAGCAGTCCCCCACCGGGACAGGGCCACACCGGGGAGCTGTTTTTT. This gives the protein CASSPPPGQGHTGELFF.

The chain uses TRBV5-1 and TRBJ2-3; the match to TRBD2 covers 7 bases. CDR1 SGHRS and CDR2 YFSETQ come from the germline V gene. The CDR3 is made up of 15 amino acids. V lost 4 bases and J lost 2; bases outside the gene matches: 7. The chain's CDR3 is CASSRLAAATDTQYF. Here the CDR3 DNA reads TGCGCCAGCAGCCGCCTAGCGGCGGCCACAGATACGCAGTATTTT.

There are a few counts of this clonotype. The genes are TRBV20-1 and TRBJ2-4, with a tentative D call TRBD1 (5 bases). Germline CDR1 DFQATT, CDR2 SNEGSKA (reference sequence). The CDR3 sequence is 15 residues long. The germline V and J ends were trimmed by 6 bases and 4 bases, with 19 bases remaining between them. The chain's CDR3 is CSASRPDTQKNIQYF. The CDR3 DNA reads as TGCAGTGCCAGCCGCCCGGACACCCAAAAAAACATTCAGTACTTC.

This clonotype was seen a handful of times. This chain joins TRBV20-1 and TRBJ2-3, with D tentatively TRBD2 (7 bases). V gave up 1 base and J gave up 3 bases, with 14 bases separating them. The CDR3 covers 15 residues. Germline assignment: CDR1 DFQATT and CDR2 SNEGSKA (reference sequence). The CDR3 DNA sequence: TGCAGTGCTAGAGTAGGAGGGGGGGCAACAGATACGCAGTATTTT. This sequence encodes CSARVGGGATDTQYF.

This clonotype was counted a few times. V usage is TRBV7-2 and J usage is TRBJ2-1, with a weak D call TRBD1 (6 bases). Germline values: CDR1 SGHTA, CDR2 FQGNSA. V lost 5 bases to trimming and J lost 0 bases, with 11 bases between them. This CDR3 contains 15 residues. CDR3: CASSIRDTSYNEQFF. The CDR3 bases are TGTGCCAGCAGCATCCGGGACACCTCCTACAATGAGCAGTTCTTC.

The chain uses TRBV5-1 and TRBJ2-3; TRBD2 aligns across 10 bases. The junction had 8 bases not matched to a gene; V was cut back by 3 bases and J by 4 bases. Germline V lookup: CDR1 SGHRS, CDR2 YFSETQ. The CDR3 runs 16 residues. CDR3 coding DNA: TGCGCCAGCAGCTATCTAGCGGGAGTGGGGGCAGATACGCAGTATTTT. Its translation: CASSYLAGVGADTQYF.

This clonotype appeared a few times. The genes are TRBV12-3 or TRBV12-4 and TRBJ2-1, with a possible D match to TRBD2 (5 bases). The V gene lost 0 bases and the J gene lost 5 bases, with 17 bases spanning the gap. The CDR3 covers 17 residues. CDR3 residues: CASSLAHLAAMNNEQFF. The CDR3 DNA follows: TGTGCCAGCAGTTTAGCCCACCTAGCTGCGATGAACAATGAGCAGTTCTTC.

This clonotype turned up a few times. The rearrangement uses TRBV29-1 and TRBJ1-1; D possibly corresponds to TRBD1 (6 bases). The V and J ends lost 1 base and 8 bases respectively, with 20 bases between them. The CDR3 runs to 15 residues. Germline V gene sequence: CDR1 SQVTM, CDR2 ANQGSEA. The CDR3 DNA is TGCAGCGTTGAAGCTTACAGGGTTGATTCCAGGGAAGCTTTCTTT. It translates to CSVEAYRVDSREAFF. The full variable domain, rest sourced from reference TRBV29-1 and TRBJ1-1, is SAVISQKPSRDICQRGTSLTIQCQVDSQVTMMFWYRQQPGQSLTLIATANQGSEATYESGFVIDKFPISRPNLTFSTLTVSNMSPEDSSIYLCSVEAYRVDSREAFFGQGTRLTVV.

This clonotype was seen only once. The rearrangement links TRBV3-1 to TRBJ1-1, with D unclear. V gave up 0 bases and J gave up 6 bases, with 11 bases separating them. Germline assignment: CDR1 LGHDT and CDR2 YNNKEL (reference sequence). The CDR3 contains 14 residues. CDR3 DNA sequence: TGTGCCAGCAGCCAAGAGCTCCCCCGCTCTGAAGCTTTCTTT. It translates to CASSQELPRSEAFF.

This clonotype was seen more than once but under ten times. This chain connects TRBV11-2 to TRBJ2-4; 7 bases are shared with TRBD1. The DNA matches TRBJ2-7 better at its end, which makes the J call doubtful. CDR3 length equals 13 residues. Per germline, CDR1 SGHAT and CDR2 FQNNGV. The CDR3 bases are TGTGCCAGCAGACCTTTCGACAGGGACGAGCAGTACTTC. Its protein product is CASRPFDRDEQYF.

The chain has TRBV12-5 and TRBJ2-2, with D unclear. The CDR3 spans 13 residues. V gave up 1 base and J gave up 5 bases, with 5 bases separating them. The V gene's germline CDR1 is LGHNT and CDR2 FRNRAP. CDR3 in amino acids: CASGLALTGELFF. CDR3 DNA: TGTGCTAGTGGTTTGGCATTGACCGGGGAGCTGTTTTTT. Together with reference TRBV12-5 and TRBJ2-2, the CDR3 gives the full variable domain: DARVTQTPRHKVTEMGQEVTMRCQPILGHNTVFWYRQTMMQGLELLAYFRNRAPLDDSGMPKDRFSAEMPDATLATLKIQPSEPRDSAVYFCASGLALTGELFFGEGSRLTVL.

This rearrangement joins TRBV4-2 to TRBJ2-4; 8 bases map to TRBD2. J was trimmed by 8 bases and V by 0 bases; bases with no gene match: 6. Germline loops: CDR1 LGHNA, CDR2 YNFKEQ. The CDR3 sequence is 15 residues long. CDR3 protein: CASSQESGGADIQYF. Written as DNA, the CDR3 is TGTGCCAGCAGCCAAGAGTCCGGGGGGGCTGACATTCAGTACTTC.

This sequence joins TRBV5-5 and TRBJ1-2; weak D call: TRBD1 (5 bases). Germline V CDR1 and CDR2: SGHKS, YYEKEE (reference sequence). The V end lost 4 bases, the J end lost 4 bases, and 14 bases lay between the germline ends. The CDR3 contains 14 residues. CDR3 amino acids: CASSPETVFYGYTF. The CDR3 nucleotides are TGTGCCAGCAGCCCGGAGACAGTGTTCTATGGCTACACCTTC.

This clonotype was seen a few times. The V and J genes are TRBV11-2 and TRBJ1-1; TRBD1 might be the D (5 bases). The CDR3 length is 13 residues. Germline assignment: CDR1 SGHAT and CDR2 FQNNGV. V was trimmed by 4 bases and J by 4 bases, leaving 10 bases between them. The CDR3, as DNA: TGTGCCAGCAGCTCAGGGTTTGGCACTGAAGCTTTCTTT. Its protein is CASSSGFGTEAFF.

Here the CDR3 DNA reads TGTGCCACGCACGGGTCCAGGGCTCGGGAGGGCTACACCTTC. This sequence encodes CATHGSRAREGYTF. The rearrangement joins TRBV10-3 to TRBJ1-2; possible D gene TRBD1, 5 bases. Per the germline V gene, CDR1 is ENHRY and CDR2 is SYGVKD. Between the trimmed V and J ends, which lost 10 bases and 8 bases, there was a span of 23 bases. The CDR3 has 14 residues.